The rows below give T cell receptor beta chains drawn from one sample of a study of tumor-infiltrating T cells and Merkel cell polyomavirus. The protocol was immunoSEQ multiplex PCR, while the TCRdb copy is restricted to in-frame clones and leaves out a portion. Of under 30,000 clones listed, roughly 87% are singletons. The sequenced material came from lymph node tissue. Every receptor here comes from a man over 45 with Merkel cell carcinoma. CDR3s include the opening cysteine and the closing phenylalanine or tryptophan. The D gene is left open where the match is weak. Expanded clones are given a class, and other clones once, few, many or no size at all.

.,TRBJ2-1,.,TRBV2,TGTGCCAGTGGTCTAGACTACAATGAGCAGTTCTTC,CASGLDYNEQFF
TRBD1,TRBJ1-5,.,TRBV18,TGTGCCAGCTCACCCAACAGGGGGAGCAATCAGCCCCAGCATTTT,CASSPNRGSNQPQHF
.,TRBJ1-4,.,TRBV27,TGTGCCAGCGGGGGGGACTTTAATGAAAAACTGTTTTTT,CASGGDFNEKLFF
TRBD2,TRBJ2-1,.,TRBV23-1,TGCGCCAGCACCCCCAAAGGGCGCGGGAGGCAGACCTACAATGAGCAGTTCTTC,CASTPKGRGRQTYNEQFF
TRBD2,TRBJ2-5,.,TRBV5-1,TGCGCCAGCAGCTCAGCGGGGCAGCAAGAGACCCAGTACTTC,CASSSAGQQETQYF
.,TRBJ1-3,.,TRBV6-5,TGTGCCAGCAGTTACTCGACAGCTGGAAACACCATATATTTT,CASSYSTAGNTIYF
.,TRBJ1-6,.,TRBV6-1,TGTGCCAGCAGTGAGGGGAGCTGGGGGGGGGCTTATAATTCACCCCTCCACTTT,CASSEGSWGGAYNSPLHF
TRBD2,TRBJ2-5,.,TRBV28,TGTGCCAGCAGTTGGACTAGCGGGAGATCTAGAGAGACCCAGTACTTC,CASSWTSGRSRETQYF
.,TRBJ2-7,.,TRBV11-2,TGTGCCAGCAGCCCGGGTCGGGTGTACGAGCAGTACTTC,CASSPGRVYEQYF
TRBD2,TRBJ2-7,.,TRBV5-1,TGCGCCAGCAGCCCGGGGGGCTCCTACGAGCAGTACTTC,CASSPGGSYEQYF
.,TRBJ2-3,.,TRBV7-9,TGTGCCAGCAGCTTACAATCGGGACTTGACACAGATACGCAGTATTTT,CASSLQSGLDTDTQYF
.,TRBJ1-1,.,TRBV18,TGTGCCAGCTCACCGGAGGGGTTGAGGACTGAAGCTTTCTTT,CASSPEGLRTEAFF
.,TRBJ2-5,.,TRBV7-9,TGTGCCAGCAGCTTTCAGGGGCCCCTGACATCGGGCGAGACCCAGTACTTC,CASSFQGPLTSGETQYF
.,TRBJ1-2,.,TRBV30,TGTGCCTGGAGTCCAGGGGAAGTATACTATGGCTACACCTTC,CAWSPGEVYYGYTF
TRBD1,TRBJ1-1,.,TRBV30,TGTGCCTGGAGTGTCTGGGGACAGACGGAGACTGAAGCTTTCTTT,CAWSVWGQTETEAFF
TRBD1,TRBJ2-7,.,TRBV6-5,TGTGCCAGCAGTTACAGGGACAGGGGCTACGAGCAGTACTTC,CASSYRDRGYEQYF
TRBD2,TRBJ2-1,.,TRBV5-4,TGTGCCTACCGGGGGGCGGGAGGCTTCTACAATGAGCAGTTCTTC,CAYRGAGGFYNEQFF
TRBD1,TRBJ2-5,.,TRBV27,TGTGCCAGCAGAATGACAGGGGGCGGAGAGACCCAGTACTTC,CASRMTGGGETQYF
TRBD1,TRBJ1-2,.,TRBV19,TGTGCCAGTAGTGCACAGGGGTCCTATGGCTACACCTTC,CASSAQGSYGYTF
.,TRBJ2-1,.,TRBV28,TGTGCCACTTATAGTAGGGGGGGAGAGGGCTACAATGAGCAGTTCTTC,CATYSRGGEGYNEQFF
.,TRBJ2-7,once,TRBV18,TGTGCCAGCTCACCTGGGACATCCGAGCAGTACTTC,CASSPGTSEQYF
.,TRBJ1-5,.,TRBV15,TGTGCCACCAGCCCACCCCATCCAGGGAGCGGGAGGAGCAATCAGCCCCAGCATTTT,CATSPPHPGSGRSNQPQHF
.,TRBJ2-1,.,TRBV19,TGTGCCAGTAGTATAGTGGCAGGTTTTAACAATGAGCAGTTCTTC,CASSIVAGFNNEQFF
TRBD2,TRBJ2-7,.,TRBV6-5,TGTGCCAGCAGTTACGCGCTAGCGGGAGGATTCGAGCAGTACTTC,CASSYALAGGFEQYF
.,TRBJ1-6,.,TRBV23-1,TGCGCCAGCAGTCTATTAGGAGGGAGTAATTCACCCCTCCACTTT,CASSLLGGSNSPLHF
.,TRBJ2-2,.,TRBV6-5,TGTGCCAGCAGACGGGACTCGAACACCGGGGAGCTGTTTTTT,CASRRDSNTGELFF
TRBD1,TRBJ1-2,.,TRBV28,TGTGCCAGCACTGTAACAGGGGGCAGGTATGGCTACACCTTC,CASTVTGGRYGYTF
.,TRBJ2-3,.,TRBV2,TGTGCCAGCAGGGCGGGACTTACTACAGATACGCAGTATTTT,CASRAGLTTDTQYF
.,TRBJ2-6,.,TRBV7-9,TGTGCCAGCAGCCCCCGGCCAGGGCACTCTGGGGCCAACGTCCTGACTTTC,CASSPRPGHSGANVLTF
TRBD1,TRBJ2-2,.,TRBV19,TGTGCCAGTAGTTCCCGGGACAGGGGTTGGACCGGGGAGCTGTTTTTT,CASSSRDRGWTGELFF